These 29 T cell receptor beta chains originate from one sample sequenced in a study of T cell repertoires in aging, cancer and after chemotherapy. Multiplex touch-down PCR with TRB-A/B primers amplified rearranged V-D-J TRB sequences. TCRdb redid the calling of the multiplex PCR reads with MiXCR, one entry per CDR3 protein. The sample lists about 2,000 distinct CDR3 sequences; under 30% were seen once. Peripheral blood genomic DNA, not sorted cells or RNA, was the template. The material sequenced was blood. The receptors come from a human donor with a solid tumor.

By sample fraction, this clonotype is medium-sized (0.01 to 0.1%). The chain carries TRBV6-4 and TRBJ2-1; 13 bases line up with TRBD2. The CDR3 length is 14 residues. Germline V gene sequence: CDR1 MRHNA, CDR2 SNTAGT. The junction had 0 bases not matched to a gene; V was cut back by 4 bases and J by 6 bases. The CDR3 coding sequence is TGTGCCAGCAGTGGGACTAGCGGGAGCAATGAGCAGTTCTTC. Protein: CASSGTSGSNEQFF.

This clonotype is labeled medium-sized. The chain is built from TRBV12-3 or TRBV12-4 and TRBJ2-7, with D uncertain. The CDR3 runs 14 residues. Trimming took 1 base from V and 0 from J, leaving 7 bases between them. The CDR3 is CASSLEVSSYEQYF. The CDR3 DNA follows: TGTGCCAGCAGTTTAGAAGTGAGCTCCTACGAGCAGTACTTC.

The chain's CDR3 is CASSPSAAEAFF. The CDR3 region has the DNA TGTGCCAGCTCACCCTCCGCCGCTGAAGCTTTCTTT. This chain connects TRBV18 to TRBJ1-1; the D is unclear. The V end was cut by 3 bases, the J end by 6 bases, with 8 bases between. Germline CDR1 KGHSH, CDR2 LQKENI. The CDR3 consists of 12 residues.

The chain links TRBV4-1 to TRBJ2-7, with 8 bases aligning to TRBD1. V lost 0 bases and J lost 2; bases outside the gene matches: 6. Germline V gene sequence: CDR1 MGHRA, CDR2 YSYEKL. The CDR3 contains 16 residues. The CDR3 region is CASSQDGTGLAYEQYF. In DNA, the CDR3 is TGCGCCAGCAGCCAAGATGGGACAGGATTGGCCTACGAGCAGTACTTC.

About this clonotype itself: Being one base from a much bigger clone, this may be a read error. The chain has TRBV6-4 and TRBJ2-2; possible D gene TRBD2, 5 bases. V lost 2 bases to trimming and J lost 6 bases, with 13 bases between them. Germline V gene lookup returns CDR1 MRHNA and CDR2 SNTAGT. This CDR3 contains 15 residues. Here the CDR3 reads CASSDGSWSAGELFF. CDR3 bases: TGTGCCAGCAGTGACGGGAGTTGGTCGGCCGGGGAGCTGTTTTTT.

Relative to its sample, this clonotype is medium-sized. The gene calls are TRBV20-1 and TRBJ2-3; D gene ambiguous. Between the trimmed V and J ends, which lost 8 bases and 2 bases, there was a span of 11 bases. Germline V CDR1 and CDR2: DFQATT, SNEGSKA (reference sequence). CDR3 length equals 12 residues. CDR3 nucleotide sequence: TGCAGTCCAAGTAGGCACACAGATACGCAGTATTTT. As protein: CSPSRHTDTQYF.

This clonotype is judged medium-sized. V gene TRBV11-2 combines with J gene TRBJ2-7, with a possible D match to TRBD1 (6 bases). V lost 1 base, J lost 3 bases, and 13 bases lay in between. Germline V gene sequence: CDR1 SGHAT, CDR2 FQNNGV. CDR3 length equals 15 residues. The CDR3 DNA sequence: TGTGCCAGCAGCTTAGCGCGCAACAGGGTCTACGAGCAGTACTTC. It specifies CASSLARNRVYEQYF.

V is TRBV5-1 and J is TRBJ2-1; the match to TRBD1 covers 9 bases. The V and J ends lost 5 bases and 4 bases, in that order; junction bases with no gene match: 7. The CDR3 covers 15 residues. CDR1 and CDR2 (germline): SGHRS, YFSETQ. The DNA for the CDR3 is TGCGCCAGCAGACCGACAGGGGGGGCATACAATGAGCAGTTCTTC. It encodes CASRPTGGAYNEQFF.

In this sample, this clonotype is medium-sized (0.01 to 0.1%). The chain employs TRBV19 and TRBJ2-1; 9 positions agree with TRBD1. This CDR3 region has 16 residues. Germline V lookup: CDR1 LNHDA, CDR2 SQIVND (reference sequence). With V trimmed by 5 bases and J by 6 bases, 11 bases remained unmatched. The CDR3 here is CASSLTGTGSFNEQFF. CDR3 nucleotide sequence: TGTGCCAGTAGTTTAACCGGGACAGGGTCTTTCAATGAGCAGTTCTTC.

CDR3: CASSGTRATYGYTF. The CDR3 coding sequence is TGTGCCAGCAGTGGGACTAGAGCGACATATGGCTACACCTTC. V gene TRBV6-5 combines with J gene TRBJ1-2; D perhaps matches TRBD1 (5 bases). The CDR3 contains 14 residues. V lost 5 bases and J lost 5, with 15 bases in between. The germline V gene has CDR1 MNHEY and CDR2 SVGAGI.

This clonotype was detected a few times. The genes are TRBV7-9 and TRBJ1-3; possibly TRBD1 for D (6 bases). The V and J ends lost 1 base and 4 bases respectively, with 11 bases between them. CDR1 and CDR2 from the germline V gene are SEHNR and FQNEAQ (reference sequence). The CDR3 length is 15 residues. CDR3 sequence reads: CASSLERGRGNTIYF. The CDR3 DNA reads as TGTGCCAGCAGCTTAGAAAGGGGGAGAGGAAACACCATATATTTT.

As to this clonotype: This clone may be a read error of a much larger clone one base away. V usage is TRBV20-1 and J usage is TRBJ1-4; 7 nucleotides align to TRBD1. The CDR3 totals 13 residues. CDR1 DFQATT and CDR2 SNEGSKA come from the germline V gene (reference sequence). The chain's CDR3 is CSTRDRRNEKLFF. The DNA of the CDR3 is TGCAGTACTAGGGACAGACGTAATGAAAAACTGTTTTTT.

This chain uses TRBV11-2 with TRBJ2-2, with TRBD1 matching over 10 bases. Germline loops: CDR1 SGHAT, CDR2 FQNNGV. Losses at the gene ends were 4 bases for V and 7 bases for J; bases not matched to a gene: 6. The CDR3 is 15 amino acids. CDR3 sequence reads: CASSSPGQGIGELFF. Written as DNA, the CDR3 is TGTGCCAGCAGCTCCCCGGGACAGGGGATCGGGGAGCTGTTTTTT. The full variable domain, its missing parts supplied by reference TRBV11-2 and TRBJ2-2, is EAGVAQSPRYKIIEKRQSVAFWCNPISGHATLYWYQQILGQGPKLLIQFQNNGVVDDSQLPKDRFSAERLKGVDSTLKIQPAKLEDSAVYLCASSSPGQGIGELFFGEGSRLTVL.

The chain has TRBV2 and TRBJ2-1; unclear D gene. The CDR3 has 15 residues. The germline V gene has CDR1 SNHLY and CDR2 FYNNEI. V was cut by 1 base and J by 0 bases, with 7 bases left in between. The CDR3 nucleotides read TGTGCCAGCAGTGAAGGCCCCAGCTCCTACAATGAGCAGTTCTTC. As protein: CASSEGPSSYNEQFF.

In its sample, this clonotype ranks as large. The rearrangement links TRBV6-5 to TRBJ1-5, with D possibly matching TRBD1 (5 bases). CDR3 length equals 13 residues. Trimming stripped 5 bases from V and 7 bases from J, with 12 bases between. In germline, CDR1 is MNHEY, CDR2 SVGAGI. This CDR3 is CASSQSGDQPQHF. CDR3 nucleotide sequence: TGTGCCAGCAGTCAATCGGGGGACCAGCCCCAGCATTTT.

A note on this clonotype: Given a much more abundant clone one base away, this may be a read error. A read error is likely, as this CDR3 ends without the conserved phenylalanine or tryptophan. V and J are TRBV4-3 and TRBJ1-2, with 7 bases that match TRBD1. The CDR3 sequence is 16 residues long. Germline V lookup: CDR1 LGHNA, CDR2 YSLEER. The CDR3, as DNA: TGTGCCAGCAGCCCTCAAAATCCGACAGGGTCCTATGGCTACACCTTA. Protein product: CASSPQNPTGSYGYTL.

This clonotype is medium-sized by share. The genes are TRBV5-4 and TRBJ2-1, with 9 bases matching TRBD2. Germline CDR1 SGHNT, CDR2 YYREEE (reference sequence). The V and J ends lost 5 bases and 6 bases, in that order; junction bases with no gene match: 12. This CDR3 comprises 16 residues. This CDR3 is CASRPTGTSRFNEQFF. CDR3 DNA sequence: TGTGCCAGCAGACCAACAGGGACTAGCCGATTCAATGAGCAGTTCTTC.

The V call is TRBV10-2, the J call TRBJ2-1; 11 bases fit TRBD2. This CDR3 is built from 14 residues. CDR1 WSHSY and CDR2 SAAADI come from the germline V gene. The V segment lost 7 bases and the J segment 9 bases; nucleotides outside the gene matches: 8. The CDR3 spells CASTPTSGSGEQFF. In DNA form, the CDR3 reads TGCGCCAGCACCCCAACTAGCGGGAGTGGTGAGCAGTTCTTC.

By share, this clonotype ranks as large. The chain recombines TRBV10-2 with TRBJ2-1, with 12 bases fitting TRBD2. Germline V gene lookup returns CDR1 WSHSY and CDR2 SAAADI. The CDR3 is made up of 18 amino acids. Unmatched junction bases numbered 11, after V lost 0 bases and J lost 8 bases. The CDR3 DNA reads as TGCGCCAGCAGTGAGTCCGACCTTCTAGCGGGAGGGTTTTATGAGCAGTTCTTC. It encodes CASSESDLLAGGFYEQFF.

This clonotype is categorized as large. CDR3 sequence (DNA): TGCAGCCAGACTAGCGGGATGAGCTCCTACAATGAGCAGTTCTTC. This translates into CSQTSGMSSYNEQFF. The genes are TRBV29-1 and TRBJ2-1; TRBD2 matches at 11 bases. Germline-derived CDR1 and CDR2 are SQVTM and ANQGSEA. V trimming: 8 bases; J trimming: 0 bases; junction bases outside the gene matches: 6. The CDR3 covers 15 residues.

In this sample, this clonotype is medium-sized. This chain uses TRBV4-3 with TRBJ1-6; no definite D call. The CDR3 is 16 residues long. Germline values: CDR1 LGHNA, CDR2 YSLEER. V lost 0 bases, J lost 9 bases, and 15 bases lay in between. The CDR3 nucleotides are TGCGCCAGCAGCCAAGATACCCTCGAACCACGTTCACCCCTCCACTTT. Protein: CASSQDTLEPRSPLHF.

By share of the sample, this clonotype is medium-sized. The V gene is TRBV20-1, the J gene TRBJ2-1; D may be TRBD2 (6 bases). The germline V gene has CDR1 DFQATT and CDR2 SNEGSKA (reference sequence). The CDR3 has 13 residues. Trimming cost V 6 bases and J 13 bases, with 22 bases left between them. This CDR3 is CSATAAVAGTQFF. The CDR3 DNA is TGCAGTGCCACAGCTGCAGTCGCGGGGACTCAGTTCTTC.

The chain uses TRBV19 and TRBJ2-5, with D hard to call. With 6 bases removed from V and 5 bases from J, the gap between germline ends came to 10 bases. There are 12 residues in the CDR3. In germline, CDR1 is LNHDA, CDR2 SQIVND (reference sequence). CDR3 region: CASSQSGETQYF. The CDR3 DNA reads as TGTGCCAGTAGCCAGTCCGGGGAGACCCAGTACTTC.

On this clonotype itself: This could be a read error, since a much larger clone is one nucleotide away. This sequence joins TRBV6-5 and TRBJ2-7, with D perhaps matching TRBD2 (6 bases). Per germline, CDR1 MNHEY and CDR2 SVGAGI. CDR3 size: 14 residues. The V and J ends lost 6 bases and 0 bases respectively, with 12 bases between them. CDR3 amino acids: CASRLAEISYEQYF. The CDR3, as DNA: TGTGCCAGCAGACTAGCTGAAATCTCCTACGAGCAGTACTTC.

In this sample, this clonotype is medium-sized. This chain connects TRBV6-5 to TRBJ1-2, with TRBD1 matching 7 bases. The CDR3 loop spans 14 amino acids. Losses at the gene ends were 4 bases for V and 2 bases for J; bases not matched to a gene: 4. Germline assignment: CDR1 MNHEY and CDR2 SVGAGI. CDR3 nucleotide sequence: TGTGCCAGCAGTTCAAGACAGGGCAACTATGGCTACACCTTC. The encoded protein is CASSSRQGNYGYTF.

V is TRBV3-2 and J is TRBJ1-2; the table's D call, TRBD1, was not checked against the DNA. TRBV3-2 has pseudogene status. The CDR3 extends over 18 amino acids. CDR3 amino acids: CASIRADPELNRIYGYTF. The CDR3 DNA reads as TGTGCCAGCATCCGCGCCGACCCGGAGTTAAACCGGATCTATGGCTACACCTTC.

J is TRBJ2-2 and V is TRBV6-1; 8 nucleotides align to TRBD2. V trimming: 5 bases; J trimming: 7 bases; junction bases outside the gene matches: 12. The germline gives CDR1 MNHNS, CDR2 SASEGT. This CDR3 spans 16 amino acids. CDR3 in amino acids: CASSYSLAGGDGELFF. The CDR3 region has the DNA TGTGCCAGCAGTTATTCCCTGGCGGGAGGAGACGGGGAGCTGTTTTTT.

The CDR3 loop reads CSVGGLAGVKSYNEQFF. The CDR3 nucleotides read TGCAGCGTTGGGGGGCTAGCGGGAGTCAAGTCCTACAATGAGCAGTTCTTC. V usage is TRBV29-1 and J usage is TRBJ2-1; 10 nucleotides align to TRBD2. Per the germline V gene, CDR1 is SQVTM and CDR2 is ANQGSEA. The CDR3 runs to 17 residues. The V segment lost 4 bases and the J segment 1 base; nucleotides outside the gene matches: 10.

DNA for the CDR3: TGCGCCAGCAGCTTGGGTCGCGGTAATTCACCCCTCCACTTT. Translating gives CASSLGRGNSPLHF. The rearrangement joins TRBV5-1 to TRBJ1-6; D is unresolved. There are 14 residues in the CDR3. Germline assignment: CDR1 SGHRS and CDR2 YFSETQ. The germline V and J ends were trimmed by 0 bases and 6 bases, with 7 bases remaining between them.